A selection of T cell receptor beta chains follows, all from one sample in a study of T cell repertoires in cytomegalovirus infection. TCRdb used MiXCR to reprocess the reads, holding one entry per CDR3 protein. Counted here are 650,000 to 850,000 distinct CDR3 sequences, 25% to 35% occurring once; the ten biggest clones make up roughly 13%. Antigen specificity for these receptors is unknown. This material consisted of cultured CD8+ T cells from PBMCs, taken from culture after CMV antigen stimulation. Source of these receptors: a human donor in good health (CMV status not recorded). Some clones in this sample may be carry-over from other donors' samples. Each CDR3 is given with its conserved first and last residue. The order of the fields is D gene, clone size, J gene, V gene, CDR3 protein, CDR3 DNA. The D gene is left open where the match is weak. The listing skips clone size in some rows; elsewhere it reads once, few, many or a size class.

D gene: -
clone size: -
J gene: TRBJ2-5
V gene: TRBV24-1
CDR3 protein: CATRDSDQETQYF
CDR3 DNA: TGTGCCACCAGAGACAGTGATCAAGAGACCCAGTACTTC

D gene: TRBD1
clone size: -
J gene: TRBJ2-1
V gene: TRBV6-6
CDR3 protein: CASSSDQGAVNGQFF
CDR3 DNA: TGTGCCAGCAGTTCGGACCAGGGGGCGGTGAATGGGCAGTTCTTC

D gene: TRBD1
clone size: few
J gene: TRBJ2-6
V gene: TRBV15
CDR3 protein: CATSRVGQGKLPSGANVLTF
CDR3 DNA: TGTGCCACCAGCAGAGTAGGACAGGGGAAACTACCCTCTGGGGCCAACGTCCTGACTTTC

D gene: TRBD1
clone size: few
J gene: TRBJ1-1
V gene: TRBV27
CDR3 protein: CASRWTGENTEAFF
CDR3 DNA: TGTGCCAGCAGATGGACAGGGGAGAACACTGAAGCTTTCTTT

D gene: -
clone size: few
J gene: TRBJ2-3
V gene: TRBV28
CDR3 protein: CASTGDSGTDTQYF
CDR3 DNA: TGTGCCAGCACAGGAGACAGCGGGACAGATACGCAGTATTTT

D gene: TRBD1
clone size: few
J gene: TRBJ2-1
V gene: TRBV7-6
CDR3 protein: CASSLGVAGGVNEQFF
CDR3 DNA: TGTGCCAGCAGCTTAGGTGTGGCAGGGGGCGTCAATGAGCAGTTCTTC

D gene: -
clone size: -
J gene: TRBJ2-1
V gene: TRBV7-9
CDR3 protein: CASRSTETVINEQFF
CDR3 DNA: TGTGCCAGCAGATCTACCGAGACAGTGATCAATGAGCAGTTCTTC

D gene: -
clone size: -
J gene: TRBJ2-1
V gene: TRBV6-1
CDR3 protein: CASSAKGHRSEQFF
CDR3 DNA: TGTGCCAGCAGTGCGAAAGGGCACCGGAGTGAGCAGTTCTTC

D gene: -
clone size: few
J gene: TRBJ1-4
V gene: TRBV12-3/TRBV12-4
CDR3 protein: CASSFKLSRVDSTNEKLFF
CDR3 DNA: TGTGCCAGCAGTTTTAAGTTGAGTAGGGTTGACTCAACTAATGAAAAACTGTTTTTT

D gene: -
clone size: -
J gene: TRBJ1-1
V gene: TRBV6-6
CDR3 protein: CASRTGEGDTEAFF
CDR3 DNA: TGTGCCAGCCGTACCGGGGAAGGCGACACTGAAGCTTTCTTT

D gene: -
clone size: many
J gene: TRBJ1-2
V gene: TRBV7-9
CDR3 protein: CASSEAGDGYTF
CDR3 DNA: TGTGCCAGCAGCGAGGCAGGGGATGGCTACACCTTC

D gene: -
clone size: -
J gene: TRBJ2-5
V gene: TRBV4-2
CDR3 protein: CASSPSGNHQETQYF
CDR3 DNA: TGTGCCAGCAGCCCTTCAGGGAACCACCAAGAGACCCAGTACTTC

D gene: TRBD2
clone size: few
J gene: TRBJ2-3
V gene: TRBV27
CDR3 protein: CASRKGGVGPDTQYF
CDR3 DNA: TGTGCCAGCAGGAAGGGAGGGGTAGGCCCAGATACGCAGTATTTT

D gene: TRBD1
clone size: -
J gene: TRBJ1-5
V gene: TRBV12-3/TRBV12-4
CDR3 protein: CASSFRRTWTGDQPQHF
CDR3 DNA: TGTGCCAGCAGTTTCCGCCGAACCTGGACAGGGGATCAGCCCCAGCATTTT